The 24 T cell receptor beta chains presented below share a single source sample, sequenced in a study of cytomegalovirus exposure and HLA in healthy donors. Researchers ran the PCR with 60 Vbeta and 13 Jbeta primers. TCRdb's copy holds only in-frame clones and misses some; the assay was immunoSEQ multiplex PCR. The sample holds about 150,000 clones, approximately 80% seen once. The sequencing input was PBMCs. The receptors originated from a man aged 25 to 45 in good health and CMV-seropositive.

The genes are TRBV10-1 and TRBJ2-5; no clear D gene. There are 14 residues in the CDR3. Germline V gives CDR1 WNHNN, CDR2 SYGVQD (reference sequence). V was shortened by 6 bases and J by 2 bases, with 13 bases between the two germline ends. The CDR3 DNA reads as TGCGCCAGCAGCGCCCGGCGGAATCAAGAGACCCAGTACTTC. This gives the protein CASSARRNQETQYF.

The chain carries TRBV15 and TRBJ2-5; D possibly corresponds to TRBD2 (6 bases). The closer fit of TRBJ2-7 to the DNA end suggests the J call may be wrong. The V gene's germline CDR1 is LNHNV and CDR2 YYDKDF (reference sequence). The CDR3 covers 12 residues. This CDR3 is CATSRGTNEQYF. Written as DNA, the CDR3 is TGTGCCACCAGCAGAGGGACTAACGAGCAGTACTTC.

In this sample, this clone turned up once. The rearrangement links TRBV19 to TRBJ2-7; TRBD2 is a possible D gene (5 bases). The CDR3 runs to 13 residues. Germline V CDR1 and CDR2: LNHDA, SQIVND (reference sequence). Trimming removed 5 bases at V and 4 bases at J, with 12 bases between. DNA of the CDR3: TGTGCCAGTAGTGACCGGGATGGGTACGAGCAGTACTTC. Residues: CASSDRDGYEQYF.

This chain uses TRBV5-6 with TRBJ2-3, with D hard to call. Germline CDR1 SGHDT, CDR2 YYEEEE. The CDR3 is 16 residues long. V lost 4 bases and J lost 4, with 19 bases in between. The CDR3 sequence is CASSPVLKENSDTQYF. The CDR3, as DNA: TGTGCCAGCAGCCCGGTTCTAAAGGAGAACTCAGATACGCAGTATTTT.

The V and J genes are TRBV19 and TRBJ2-5; D is unclear. The J call may be mistaken, given a closer DNA end match to TRBJ2-7. CDR1 is LNHDA, CDR2 SQIVND, per germline (reference sequence). The CDR3 runs 14 residues. Here the CDR3 DNA reads TGTGCCAGTAGTTTCTCCCAGTCTAGTTACGAGCAGTACTTC. Encoded protein: CASSFSQSSYEQYF.

The chain is built from TRBV30 and TRBJ2-7; maybe TRBD1 (6 bases). The CDR3 totals 11 residues. V lost 3 bases and J 3 bases, leaving 6 bases between the germline ends. Looked up from germline, CDR1 is GTSNPN and CDR2 is SVGIG (reference sequence). The CDR3 sequence: CAWRDSYEQYF. The CDR3 region has the DNA TGTGCCTGGAGGGACAGCTACGAGCAGTACTTC.

The chain is built from TRBV28 and TRBJ1-2; 7 nucleotides line up with TRBD1. The CDR3 totals 14 residues. Looked up from germline, CDR1 is MDHEN and CDR2 is SYDVKM. The V gene end was trimmed by 6 bases and the J gene end by 4 bases; junction bases not matched to a gene: 8. In DNA, the CDR3 is TGTGCCAGCAGGGAACAGGGGAGTGTCTATGGCTACACCTTC. Protein product: CASREQGSVYGYTF.

The chain is built from TRBV10-3 and TRBJ2-1; 7 positions agree with TRBD2. CDR3 size: 14 residues. V dropped 6 bases and J dropped 2; count of bases not matched to a gene: 4. The germline gives CDR1 ENHRY, CDR2 SYGVKD. DNA for the CDR3: TGTGCCATCAGCGGGAGCGGGGCCTACAATGAGCAGTTCTTC. The encoded protein is CAISGSGAYNEQFF.

This clone has a handful of counts. The gene calls are TRBV7-9 and TRBJ1-3; D not resolved. CDR1 is SEHNR and CDR2 is FQNEAQ in the germline V gene (reference sequence). V was clipped by 5 bases and J by 0 bases, with 14 bases between them. The length of the CDR3 is 16 residues. The DNA for the CDR3 is TGTGCCAGCAGCCACCCGTCGGGGAGCTCTGGAAACACCATATATTTT. Translation gives CASSHPSGSSGNTIYF.

Here the CDR3 DNA reads TGCGCCAGCAGCGGGGACAGGGGAGGACAAGCTTTCTTT. The encoded protein is CASSGDRGGQAFF. The rearrangement links TRBV5-1 to TRBJ1-1; TRBD1 matches at 10 bases. The CDR3 covers 13 residues. V was pared by 4 bases and J by 9 bases, with 6 bases of the junction left unmatched. In germline, CDR1 is SGHRS, CDR2 YFSETQ.

The chain joins TRBV10-3 to TRBJ2-1; 9 bases are a match to TRBD1. From germline, CDR1 is ENHRY and CDR2 SYGVKD. V gave up 3 bases and J gave up 6 bases; unmatched junction bases: 9. The CDR3 contains 16 residues. The CDR3 spells CAISDSGTGQTNEQFF. As DNA, the CDR3 is TGTGCCATCAGTGATTCCGGGACAGGGCAGACCAATGAGCAGTTCTTC.

V is TRBV28 and J is TRBJ2-7; 10 nucleotides agree with TRBD2. The CDR3 sequence is 15 residues long. From germline, CDR1 is MDHEN and CDR2 SYDVKM. V lost 1 base, J lost 4 bases, and 4 bases stayed unmatched. The CDR3 region is CASSLSTSGRYEQYF. In nucleotides, the CDR3 is TGTGCCAGCAGTTTATCGACTAGCGGGCGATACGAGCAGTACTTC.

The chain carries TRBV7-6 and TRBJ2-3; D is ambiguous. The CDR3 length is 14 residues. Germline CDR1 reads SGHVS; CDR2 reads FNYEAQ. V lost 3 bases, J lost 6 bases, and 13 bases lay in between. CDR3 coding DNA: TGTGCCAGCAGCTTGGAGACTGGCCACGATACGCAGTATTTT. This translates into CASSLETGHDTQYF.

The chain employs TRBV29-1 and TRBJ2-3; D is possibly TRBD1 (5 bases). CDR1 and CDR2 (germline): SQVTM, ANQGSEA. The CDR3 sequence is 12 residues long. V was pared by 7 bases and J by 1 base, with 9 bases between. DNA of the CDR3: TGCAGCGGGTGGGGCGGCACAGATACGCAGTATTTT. Its translation is CSGWGGTDTQYF.

The gene calls are TRBV10-3 and TRBJ2-2; 14 bases align to TRBD2. The CDR3 is 20 amino acids. Germline lookup yields CDR1 ENHRY and CDR2 SYGVKD. J was trimmed by 1 base and V by 3 bases; bases with no gene match: 10. CDR3 loop: CAISDPPGLAGEGNTGELFF. CDR3 nucleotide sequence: TGTGCCATCAGTGACCCCCCGGGACTAGCGGGAGAAGGGAACACCGGGGAGCTGTTTTTT.

The chain links TRBV4-2 to TRBJ2-5; 8 nucleotides line up with TRBD1. CDR1 LGHNA and CDR2 YNFKEQ come from the germline V gene. The CDR3 spans 14 residues. V lost 3 bases, J lost 11 bases, and 11 bases stayed unmatched. The CDR3, as DNA: TGTGCCAGCAGCCACGGGCAGGGGGCCCGAGAGCAGTACTTC. Its protein product is CASSHGQGAREQYF.

This chain uses TRBV29-1 with TRBJ2-3, with D perhaps TRBD1 (6 bases). The ends were cut back, 3 bases at V and 3 bases at J, with 10 bases in the middle. Germline V gene sequence: CDR1 SQVTM, CDR2 ANQGSEA. This CDR3 is 13 amino acids long. CDR3 DNA: TGCAGCGTTGAGTACAGGGCGACAGATACGCAGTATTTT. Amino acid sequence: CSVEYRATDTQYF.

The chain employs TRBV5-8 and TRBJ2-5, with TRBD1 as a possible D gene (5 bases). The V gene's germline CDR1 is SGHTS and CDR2 YDEGEE. This CDR3 contains 13 residues. V lost 2 bases and J lost 5, with 10 bases in between. DNA of the CDR3: TGTGCCAGCAGCTTAAAACAGGAGGAGACCCAGTACTTC. Translating it yields CASSLKQEETQYF.

The chain carries TRBV28 and TRBJ1-3; 8 positions agree with TRBD1. V lost 3 bases, J lost 2 bases, and 3 bases stayed unmatched. The CDR3 has 15 residues. Germline CDR1 reads MDHEN; CDR2 reads SYDVKM. CDR3 DNA: TGTGCCAGCAGTTTCCCGACAGGGGCTGGAAACACCATATATTTT. This sequence encodes CASSFPTGAGNTIYF.

A single count supports this clone. At one end the junction does not follow the germline gene, possibly because of a read error. The chain combines TRBV7-7 with TRBJ2-7; 11 bases match TRBD1. The CDR3 contains 15 residues. Germline V gene lookup returns CDR1 SSHAT and CDR2 FNYEAQ (reference sequence). The CDR3 nucleotides read TGTGCTAGCAGCTTAGGGACAGGGGGGGAGTACGAGCAGTACTTC. Translation gives CASSLGTGGEYEQYF.

The V gene is TRBV5-4, the J gene TRBJ2-7, with 12 bases fitting TRBD2. Germline V gene sequence: CDR1 SGHNT, CDR2 YYREEE (reference sequence). V was clipped by 3 bases and J by 3 bases; unmatched bases: 7. The CDR3 spans 16 residues. DNA of the CDR3: TGTGCCAGCAGCTCCCGACTAGCGGGAGAAGGCTACGAGCAGTACTTC. This encodes CASSSRLAGEGYEQYF.

V and J are TRBV7-2 and TRBJ1-1; TRBD1 matches at 8 bases. The CDR3 has 15 residues. Germline CDR1 and CDR2: SGHTA and FQGNSA. The J segment lost 4 bases and the V segment lost 5 bases, leaving 9 bases of the junction unmatched. CDR3 loop: CASSPRTGRFTEAFF. The CDR3 nucleotides are TGTGCCAGCAGCCCGAGGACAGGGAGATTCACTGAAGCTTTCTTT.

The rearrangement uses TRBV5-1 and TRBJ2-1; 9 nucleotides match TRBD1. Germline values: CDR1 SGHRS, CDR2 YFSETQ. Trimming cost V 3 bases and J 7 bases; bases outside gene matches: 14. CDR3 size: 17 residues. The CDR3 nucleotides read TGCGCCAGCAGCTCCCTTCCGGGACAGGGTCAAGGAAATGAGCAGTTCTTC. It translates to CASSSLPGQGQGNEQFF.

The rearrangement uses TRBV29-1 and TRBJ2-7; 8 nucleotides agree with TRBD1. Germline CDR1 SQVTM, CDR2 ANQGSEA. Trimming took 4 bases from V and 1 from J; bases not matched to a gene: 6. The CDR3 is 14 residues long. The CDR3 reads CSVVTGTGSYEQYF. For the CDR3, the DNA is TGCAGCGTTGTAACCGGGACAGGATCCTACGAGCAGTACTTC.